This T cell receptor beta chain was captured by sequencing in a study of identical twins. Notes on this clonotype: Its antigen is unidentified.

TCRdb used MiXCR to reprocess the 5' RACE reads, holding one entry per CDR3 protein. The data show a few hundred thousand distinct CDR3 sequences, with around 8.8% seen just once and less than 4% held by the top ten. Trimming cost V 3 bases and J 3 bases; bases outside gene matches: 8. CDR3 size: 15 residues. Germline loops: CDR1 MDHEN, CDR2 SYDVKM. Study-wide results and caveats: Conclusions leaned on cross-sectional statistical analysis and did not track the same donors over time. Analyses based on zero insertions could be partly confounded by invariant MAIT and iNKT cells.

The same sample was also studied in work on yellow fever vaccine responses in identical twins.

This clonotype originated in a woman aged 18 to 35 in good health. The sample consisted of CD8+ T cells sorted from blood. The chain uses TRBV28 and TRBJ2-7; 7 bases line up with TRBD2. CDR3 sequence: CASSLSPGTIYEQYF. DNA of the CDR3: TGTGCCAGCAGTTTGTCCCCCGGGACTATCTACGAGCAGTACTTC.